This T cell receptor (beta chain) was found in a study of molecular identifiers for immune sequencing clone quantification (dated by TCRdb to the late 2010s). In terms of the full investigation: For a replicate experiment, RNA from around 20,000 or 100,000 naive CD8 T cells was divided into five aliquots, of which four were sequenced. This methods study benchmarked molecular-identifier clustering-based TCR repertoire sequencing (MIDCIRS) and TCR RNA copy counting, using CD8 T cells to do so. Here is what the overall study found, with its caveats: A single cell's worth of spiked-in Jurkat TCR RNA was reported detectable even among one million naive CD8 T cells. When barcode sub-clustering was left out, chimeric consensus sequences inflated TCR diversity, with chimeras reaching as high as 47%. Modeling gave around 3 recovered TCR RNA copies per cell versus approximately 10 by digital PCR, implying roughly 30% capture efficiency. Clones above 20 RNA copies held over 97% of molecules in CMV-specific effector cells but under 1% in naive cells. Highly expanded clone sizes could be underestimated because identical TCR molecules may share a barcode. Naive libraries contained spiked-in Jurkat TCR RNA (more than nine copies' worth), which is not part of the donor repertoire.

This clonotype was detected ten times or more. This receptor's antigen is unknown. Base qualities are not recorded, but no much larger clone differs from it by a single base. The method behind the library was PCR. The sequencing machine was an Illumina HiSeq 4000. Bulk TCR libraries were made following a previously described method, with the TCR primers given in Table S5. Purification of total RNA was performed with the Qiagen AllPrep DNA/RNA kit. Before analysis, reads from multiple sequencing runs of the same library were pooled. Turning to the authors' computational methods: Reads were retained only if their TCR constant sequence matched exactly, and those retained reads were trimmed to 150 nt and grouped according to their 12-nt molecular barcodes. Reads in each barcode group were sub-clustered using a 15% Levenshtein threshold, and a quality-weighted consensus sequence was built for each RNA molecule. Non-functional sequences were filtered out, along with any lower-count sequence sitting one edit away from another sequence. Barcode sub-clusters with fewer than 20% of the maximum read count were removed, based on fitting two negative binomial distributions. TCRdb handled the public reads itself, with Q25 trimming in fastp and clone calling in MiXCR, and kept productive beta chains. Each entry merges the rows of one CDR3 protein and shows their most common DNA and genes. The V and J calls and clone size come from TCRdb's table, not from the authors' own analysis. Within this sample are 88,000 or so distinct CDR3 sequences, with over 20% of them counted one time only. The top ten clonotypes cover around 1.1% of the sample.

Libraries of naive CD8 T cells were generated from about 21,000 to 970,000 sorted cells, with 10%, 30% or 50% of the purified RNA used. Naive CD8 T cells, defined as CD8+CD4-CCR7+CD45RA+, were FACS-sorted into RLT Plus buffer on a BD FACSAria II. To test detection sensitivity, Jurkat RNA equivalent to approximately ten TCR copies was spiked into samples of roughly 20,000-1,100,000 naive CD8 T cells. CD8 T cells were enriched with RosetteSep CD8+ T Cell Enrichment Cocktail and Ficoll-Paque, followed by ACK red cell lysis. What was sequenced was naive CD8+ T cells from blood, with Jurkat cell RNA spiked in. The sample's cell subset or site label is to be understood as: FACS-sorted CD8+CD4-CCR7+CD45RA+ naive T cells. This receptor was obtained from a human donor in good health. Some libraries in this study had Jurkat cell RNA spiked in.

At the DNA level, the sequence is TGTGCCTGGAGGCCGAGACGGGAAAACTCCTATAATTCACCCCTCCACTTT. It translates to CAWRPRRENSYNSPLHF. Here the chain combines TRBV30 and TRBJ1-6, with no confidently assigned D gene. The CDR3 has 17 amino acids, counting the end cysteine and phenylalanine. Only the CDR3 DNA is retained, 51 bases long and in frame from the first base. The germline V gene (reference sequence) yields GTSNPN for CDR1 and SVGIG for CDR2. Trimming at the junction amounts to 3 bases on V and 0 bases on J, and the germline ends lie 15 bases apart.